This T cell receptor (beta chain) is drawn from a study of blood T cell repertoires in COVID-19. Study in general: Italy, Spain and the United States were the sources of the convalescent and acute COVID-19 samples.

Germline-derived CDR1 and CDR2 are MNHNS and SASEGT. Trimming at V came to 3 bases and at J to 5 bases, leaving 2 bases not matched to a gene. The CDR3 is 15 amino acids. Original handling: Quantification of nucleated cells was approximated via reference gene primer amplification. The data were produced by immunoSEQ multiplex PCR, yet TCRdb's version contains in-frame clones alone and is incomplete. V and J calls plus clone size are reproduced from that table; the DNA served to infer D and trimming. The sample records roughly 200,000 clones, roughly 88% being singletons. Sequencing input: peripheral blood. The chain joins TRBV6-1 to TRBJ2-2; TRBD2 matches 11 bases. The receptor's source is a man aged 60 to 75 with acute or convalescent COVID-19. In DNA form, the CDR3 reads TGTGCCAGCAGTGAGACTAGCGGGGCAACCGGGGAGCTGTTTTTT. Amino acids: CASSETSGATGELFF.